This TCR beta chain was captured by sequencing in a study of blood T cell repertoires in COVID-19. Background on the study: Sources were T cells, B-cell-depleted T cells, or PBMCs; the material itself was cDNA or gDNA.

Methods used by the authors: Amplifying reference gene primers gave estimates of nucleated cell counts. Sequencing was performed with immunoSEQ multiplex PCR; in TCRdb, only in-frame clones are kept and a portion is missing. The D gene and trimming were derived from the DNA, and the V and J assignments and clone size from that table. The sample carries some 200,000 clones, 70% to 90% recorded once. The CDR3 is 15 residues long. Trimming took 6 bases from V and 2 from J; bases not matched to a gene: 7. Germline V gene lookup returns CDR1 SGHAT and CDR2 FQNNGV. This chain uses TRBV11-2 with TRBJ2-7; 10 nucleotides match TRBD2. The source of this sequence is a human donor in a cohort sampled during active COVID-19. The sample was peripheral blood. The CDR3 bases are TGTGCCAGCAGTCGTAGACTAGCGGGTACCTACGAGCAGTACTTC. It yields the protein CASSRRLAGTYEQYF. The variable domain in full, with the rest retrieved from reference TRBV11-2 and TRBJ2-7, is EAGVAQSPRYKIIEKRQSVAFWCNPISGHATLYWYQQILGQGPKLLIQFQNNGVVDDSQLPKDRFSAERLKGVDSTLKIQPAKLEDSAVYLCASSRRLAGTYEQYFGPGTRLTVT.